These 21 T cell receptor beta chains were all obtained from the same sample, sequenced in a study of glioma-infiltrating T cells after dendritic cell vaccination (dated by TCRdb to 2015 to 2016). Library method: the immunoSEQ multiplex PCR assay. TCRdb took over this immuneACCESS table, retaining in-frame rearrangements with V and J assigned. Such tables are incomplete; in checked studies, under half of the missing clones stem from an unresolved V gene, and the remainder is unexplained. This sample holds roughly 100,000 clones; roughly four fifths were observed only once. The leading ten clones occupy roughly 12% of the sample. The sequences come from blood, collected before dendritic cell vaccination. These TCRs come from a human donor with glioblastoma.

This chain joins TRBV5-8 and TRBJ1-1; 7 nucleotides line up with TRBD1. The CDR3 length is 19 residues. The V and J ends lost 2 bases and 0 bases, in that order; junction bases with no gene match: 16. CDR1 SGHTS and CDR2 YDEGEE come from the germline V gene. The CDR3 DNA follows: TGTGCCAGCAGCTTCAGTCCGTGGCAGGGGGTGCTCATGAACACTGAAGCTTTCTTT. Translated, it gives CASSFSPWQGVLMNTEAFF.

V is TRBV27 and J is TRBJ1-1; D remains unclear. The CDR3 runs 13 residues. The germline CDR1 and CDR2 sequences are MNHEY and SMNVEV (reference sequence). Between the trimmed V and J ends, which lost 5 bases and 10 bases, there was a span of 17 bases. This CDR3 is CASSAVGGRPAFF. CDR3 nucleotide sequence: TGTGCCAGCAGTGCGGTCGGAGGACGCCCAGCTTTCTTT.

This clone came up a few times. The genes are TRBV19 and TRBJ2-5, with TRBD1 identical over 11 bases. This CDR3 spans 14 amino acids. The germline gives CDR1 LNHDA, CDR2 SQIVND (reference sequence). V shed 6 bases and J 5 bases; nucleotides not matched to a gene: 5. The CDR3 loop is CASSWDRGMETQYF. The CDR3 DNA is TGTGCCAGTAGCTGGGACAGGGGGATGGAGACCCAGTACTTC.

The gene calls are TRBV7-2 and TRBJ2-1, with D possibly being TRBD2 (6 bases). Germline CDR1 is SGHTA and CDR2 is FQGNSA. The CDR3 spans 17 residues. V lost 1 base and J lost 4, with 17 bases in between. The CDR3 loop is CASSLESVIAVYNEQFF. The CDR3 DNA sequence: TGTGCCAGCAGCTTAGAATCCGTTATAGCGGTATACAATGAGCAGTTCTTC. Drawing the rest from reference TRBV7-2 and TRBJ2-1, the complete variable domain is GAGVSQSPSNKVTEKGKDVELRCDPISGHTALYWYRQSLGQGLEFLIYFQGNSAPDKSGLPSDRFSAERTGGSVSTLTIQRTQQEDSAVYLCASSLESVIAVYNEQFFGPGTRLTVL.

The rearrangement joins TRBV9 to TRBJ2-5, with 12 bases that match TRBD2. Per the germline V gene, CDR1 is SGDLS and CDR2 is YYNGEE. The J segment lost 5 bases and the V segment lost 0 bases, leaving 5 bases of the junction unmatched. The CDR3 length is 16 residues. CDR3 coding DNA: TGTGCCAGCAGCGTAGATAACCTAGCGGGGGGGGAGACCCAGTACTTC. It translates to CASSVDNLAGGETQYF.

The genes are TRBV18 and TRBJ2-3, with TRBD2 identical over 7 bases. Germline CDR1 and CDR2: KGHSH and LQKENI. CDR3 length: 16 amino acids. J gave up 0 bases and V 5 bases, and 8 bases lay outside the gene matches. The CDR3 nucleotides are TGTGCCAGCTCAACCGGGAGGAGGGATAGCACAGATACGCAGTATTTT. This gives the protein CASSTGRRDSTDTQYF.

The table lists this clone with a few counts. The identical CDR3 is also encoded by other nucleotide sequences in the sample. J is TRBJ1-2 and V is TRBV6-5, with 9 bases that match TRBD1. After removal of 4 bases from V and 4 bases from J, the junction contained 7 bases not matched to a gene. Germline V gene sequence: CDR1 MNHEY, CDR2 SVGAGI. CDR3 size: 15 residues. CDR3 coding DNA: TGTGCCAGCAGTTCCTTGGACAGGGGAGCCTATGGCTACACCTTC. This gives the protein CASSSLDRGAYGYTF.

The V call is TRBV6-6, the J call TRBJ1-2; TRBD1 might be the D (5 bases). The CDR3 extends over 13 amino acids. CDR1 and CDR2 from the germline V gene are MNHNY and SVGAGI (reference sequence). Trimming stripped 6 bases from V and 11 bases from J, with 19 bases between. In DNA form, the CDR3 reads TGTGCCAGCAGCAACGGGGGGAAAAGAAGATACACCTTC. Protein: CASSNGGKRRYTF.

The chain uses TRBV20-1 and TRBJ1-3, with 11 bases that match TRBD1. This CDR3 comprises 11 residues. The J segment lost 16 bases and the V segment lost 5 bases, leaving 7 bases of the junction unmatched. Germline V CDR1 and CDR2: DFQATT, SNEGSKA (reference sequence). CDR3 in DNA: TGCAGTGCTGGGACAGGGGGGACTCAGTATTTT. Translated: CSAGTGGTQYF.

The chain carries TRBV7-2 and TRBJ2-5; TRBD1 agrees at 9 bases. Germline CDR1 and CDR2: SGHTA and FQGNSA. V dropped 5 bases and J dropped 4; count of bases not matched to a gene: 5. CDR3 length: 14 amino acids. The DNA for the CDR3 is TGTGCCAGCAGCCTAGACAGGGGGAGAGAGACCCAGTACTTC. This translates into CASSLDRGRETQYF.

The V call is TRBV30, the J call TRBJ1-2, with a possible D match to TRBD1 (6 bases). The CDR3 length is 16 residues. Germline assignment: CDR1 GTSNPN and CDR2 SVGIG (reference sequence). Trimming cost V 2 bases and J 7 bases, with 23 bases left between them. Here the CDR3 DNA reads TGTGCCTGGAGTACTACAGGCCGGGCCGCAGGGGCTGGCTACACCTTC. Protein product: CAWSTTGRAAGAGYTF.

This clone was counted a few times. The CDR3 loop reads CATSRDRRRTEQYF. Written as DNA, the CDR3 is TGTGCCACCAGCAGAGATAGGAGGAGAACTGAGCAGTACTTC. The V and J genes are TRBV15 and TRBJ2-7; possible D gene TRBD2, 5 bases. The V gene lost 0 bases and the J gene lost 7 bases, with 13 bases spanning the gap. This CDR3 comprises 14 residues. CDR1 and CDR2 from the germline V gene are LNHNV and YYDKDF (reference sequence).

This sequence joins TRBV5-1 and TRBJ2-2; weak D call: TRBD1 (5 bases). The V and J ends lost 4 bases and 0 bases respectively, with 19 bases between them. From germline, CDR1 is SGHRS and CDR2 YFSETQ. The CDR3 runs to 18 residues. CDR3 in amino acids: CASSGTGPRESNTGELFF. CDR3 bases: TGCGCCAGCAGCGGAACAGGCCCGCGAGAATCGAACACCGGGGAGCTGTTTTTT.

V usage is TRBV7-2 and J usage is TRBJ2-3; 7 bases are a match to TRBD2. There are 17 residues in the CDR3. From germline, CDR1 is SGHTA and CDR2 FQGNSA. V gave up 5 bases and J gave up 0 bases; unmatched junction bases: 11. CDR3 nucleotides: TGTGCCAGCAGCCCCCCTGGAGCGGGGTATAGCACAGATACGCAGTATTTT. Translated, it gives CASSPPGAGYSTDTQYF. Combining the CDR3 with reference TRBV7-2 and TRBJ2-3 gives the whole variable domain GAGVSQSPSNKVTEKGKDVELRCDPISGHTALYWYRQSLGQGLEFLIYFQGNSAPDKSGLPSDRFSAERTGGSVSTLTIQRTQQEDSAVYLCASSPPGAGYSTDTQYFGPGTRLTVL.

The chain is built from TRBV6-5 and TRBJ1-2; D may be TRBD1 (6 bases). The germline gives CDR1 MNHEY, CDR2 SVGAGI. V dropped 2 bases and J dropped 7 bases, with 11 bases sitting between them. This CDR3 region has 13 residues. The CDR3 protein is CASSYGTGIGYTF. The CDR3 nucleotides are TGTGCCAGCAGTTACGGAACAGGGATTGGCTACACCTTC.

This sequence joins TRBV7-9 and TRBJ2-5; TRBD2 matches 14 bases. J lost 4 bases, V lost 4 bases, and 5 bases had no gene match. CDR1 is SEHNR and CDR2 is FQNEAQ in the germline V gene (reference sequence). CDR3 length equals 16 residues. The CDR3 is CASSSRLAGGRETQYF. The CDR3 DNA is TGTGCCAGCAGCTCCAGACTAGCGGGGGGGCGAGAGACCCAGTACTTC.

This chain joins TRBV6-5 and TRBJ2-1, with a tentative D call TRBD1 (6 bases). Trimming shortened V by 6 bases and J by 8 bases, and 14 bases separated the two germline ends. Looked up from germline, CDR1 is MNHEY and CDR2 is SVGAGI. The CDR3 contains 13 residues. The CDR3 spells CASSLVNRDEQFF. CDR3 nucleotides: TGTGCCAGCAGCCTGGTTAACAGGGATGAGCAGTTCTTC.

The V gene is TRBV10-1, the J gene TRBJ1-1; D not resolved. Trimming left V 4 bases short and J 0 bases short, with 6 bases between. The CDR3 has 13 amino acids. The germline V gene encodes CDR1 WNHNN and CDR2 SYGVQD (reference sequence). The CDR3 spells CASSAQVNTEAFF. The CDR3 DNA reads TGCGCCAGCAGTGCCCAGGTGAACACTGAAGCTTTCTTT.

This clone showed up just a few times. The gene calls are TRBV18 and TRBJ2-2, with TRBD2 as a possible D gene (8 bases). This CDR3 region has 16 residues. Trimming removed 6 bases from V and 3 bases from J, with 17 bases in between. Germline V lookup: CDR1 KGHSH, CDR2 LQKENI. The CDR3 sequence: CASSPGGTVHTGELFF. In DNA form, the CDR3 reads TGTGCCAGCTCTCCGGGAGGGACAGTTCACACCGGGGAGCTGTTTTTT.

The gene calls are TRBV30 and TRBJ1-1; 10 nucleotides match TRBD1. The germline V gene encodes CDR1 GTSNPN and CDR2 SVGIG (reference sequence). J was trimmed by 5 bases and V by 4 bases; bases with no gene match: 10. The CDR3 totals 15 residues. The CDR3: CAWTPWTGGRTEAFF. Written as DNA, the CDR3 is TGTGCCTGGACCCCCTGGACAGGGGGGAGGACTGAAGCTTTCTTT.

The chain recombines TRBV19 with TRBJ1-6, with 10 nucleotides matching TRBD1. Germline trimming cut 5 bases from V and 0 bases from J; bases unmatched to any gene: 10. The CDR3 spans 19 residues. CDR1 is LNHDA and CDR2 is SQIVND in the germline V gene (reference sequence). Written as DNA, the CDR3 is TGTGCCAGTAGTCCCCGGACAGGGGGTGGTAGCTCCTATAATTCACCCCTCCACTTT. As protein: CASSPRTGGGSSYNSPLHF.